This TCR beta chain was identified in a study of tumor and adjacent non-tumor tissue in lung cancer. Study context: Patients were aged roughly 30 to 76, approximately ten men and roughly five women, stage I to III. About 4.17 million productive TCRbeta reads were obtained per sample on average. Broader study findings: Normal lung showed higher cumulative top 100 clone frequency than tumor.

The template was RNA from unsorted bulk tissue. Distant lung tissue was collected more than 3 cm away from the tumor edge. The library came from three nested PCR rounds adapted from ARM-PCR protocols. Each CDR3 protein is one row after TCRdb ran MiXCR on the multiplex PCR reads. The table records 75,000 to 80,000 distinct CDR3 sequences, just over 75% of them present only once. To note about this clonotype: Antigen specificity is unknown.

The source of this sequence is a man in his 70s with non-small cell lung cancer. Sequencing was done on a sample of distant non-tumor lung tissue.

The CDR3 DNA sequence: TGCAGTGTGACGGAAGATGAAAAACTGTTTTTT. Amino acid sequence: CSVTEDEKLFF. The rearrangement uses TRBV29-1 and TRBJ1-4; D gene ambiguous. This CDR3 comprises 11 residues. From germline, CDR1 is SQVTM and CDR2 ANQGSEA.